This TCR beta chain was found in a study of sequential checkpoint blockade in melanoma. The repertoire was sequenced with immunoSEQ multiplex PCR; TCRdb's copy has only in-frame clones and lacks some. The data contain about 12,000 clones, 70% to 85% of them singletons. This sample's treatment: randomized to nivolumab then ipilimumab (arm A) or the reverse (arm B). CDR3 length: 14 amino acids. V dropped 6 bases and J dropped 0 bases, with 12 bases sitting between them. The germline V gene has CDR1 MNHNY and CDR2 SVGAGI (reference sequence). This material consisted of CD8+ T cells sorted from blood (inferred from file names), taken from a patient given nivolumab and ipilimumab in sequence. This TCR came from a human donor with melanoma. The chain recombines TRBV6-6 with TRBJ2-7; maybe TRBD1 (7 bases). CDR3: CASREGQSSYEQYF. CDR3 DNA sequence: TGTGCCAGCAGGGAGGGACAGAGCTCCTACGAGCAGTACTTC.